This section outlines one T cell receptor beta chain sequence together with its context. The target antigen is unknown. Clones were sequenced by immunoSEQ multiplex PCR, and TCRdb holds only the in-frame ones, with some missing. The data show 24,000 or so clones, around nine tenths seen once. CDR3 length equals 14 residues. CDR1 and CDR2 from the germline V gene are MNHEY and SVGAGI. The V and J ends lost 5 bases and 3 bases respectively, with 14 bases between them. The data derive from a study of tumor-infiltrating T cells and Merkel cell polyomavirus. The overall study: The study examined CD8+ T cells specific for the Merkel cell polyomavirus KLL epitope. The study, taken as a whole, reports: Among fewer than 500 unique KLL-specific TRB sequences, only one clonotype was public. A roughly 1.7-18% tumor fraction of KLL-specific T cells predicted better MCC-specific survival than 0-0.14%.

Immunohistochemistry showed robust Merkel cell polyomavirus Large T antigen staining in every patient's tumor. KLL-tetramer+ populations exceeded 0.04% of CD8+ T cells in blood and/or cultured TIL. The median patient age was about 60 (range about 45 to 85); all Caucasian. The chain uses TRBV6-5 and TRBJ2-7; tentatively, D is TRBD1 (6 bases). The TCR sequence derives from a man aged 50 to 60 with Merkel cell carcinoma. The specimen was lymph node tissue. The chain's CDR3 is CASSETRDIYEQYF. The CDR3 region has the DNA TGTGCCAGCAGTGAGACACGGGACATCTACGAGCAGTACTTC.